This T cell receptor beta chain was retrieved from a study of identical twins. In this sample, this clonotype turned up a few times. One entry per CDR3 protein, called by TCRdb with MiXCR from the 5' RACE reads. The sample consists of 540,000 or so distinct CDR3 sequences, more than 20% of them appearing once. V was pared by 4 bases and J by 5 bases, with 8 bases of the junction left unmatched. CDR1 and CDR2 from the germline V gene are DFQATT and SNEGSKA (reference sequence). This CDR3 is built from 14 residues. This sample also appeared in a second study, on yellow fever vaccine responses in identical twins.

V gene TRBV20-1 combines with J gene TRBJ2-3; 8 bases map to TRBD2. Sequencing was carried out using CD4+ T cells sorted from blood. The sequence derives from a woman between 18 and 30 years old in good health. CDR3 bases: TGCAGTGCTAAACCCGGGAGGGCCGGAGATACGCAGTATTTT. The encoded protein is CSAKPGRAGDTQYF.